This T cell receptor (beta chain) derives from a study of cytomegalovirus exposure and HLA in healthy donors (dated by TCRdb to 2015 to 2018). Regarding the study in general: An earlier analysis of a few hundred of the donors reported 276 Gb of sequence data and 100 million to 120 million unique TCR beta sequences obtained from about 200 million T cells. In an earlier analysis of around 540 of the donors, high-throughput TCR beta sequencing was used to judge whether each TCR beta V gene segment behaved as functional or pseudogenic. Four to six DR-DQ haplotypes were handled as single units for association and clustering, since linkage in the cohort was strong. In the later analysis, no new phenotypic data were used to find candidate immune exposures; instead, reliance was placed on TCR beta sequences and their occurrence across donors. Of the roughly 400 genotyped donors, approximately 81% were placed in the genetic ancestry cluster associated with self-reported Caucasian donors. About 320 gigabases of sequencing data and around 87 million unique TCR sequences were included in an early release covering several hundred HLA-typed donors. Among 398 genotyped donors of the cohort, an average of approximately 220,000 unique TCR beta nucleotide sequences was sequenced per donor, of which about 19% were non-productive. Every discovery cohort repertoire had been produced on one sequencing platform. The aim of the study was to test whether cataloging public T cell receptors could identify signatures of past pathogen exposure. A separate validation cohort of approximately 130 different subjects was used in addition to the 666-subject first cohort. HLA typing included class I and class II loci at four-digit resolution. The number of donors typed differed by locus, with roughly 620-630 for A, B, C, DRB1 and DQB1, about 500 for DQA1, over 600 for DPA1, and 400 to 490 for DPB1. Donor age, sex, ethnicity and CMV serostatus were compiled together with the repertoire data. Genome-wide SNP genotypes for about three fifths of the roughly 670 donors were used in a later genetic analysis, which treated that subset as a discovery cohort. The study combined high-throughput TCR immunosequencing, statistical association of individual TCRs with disease status, and machine learning to predict cytomegalovirus infection status. The study used immunosequencing to profile the T cell repertoires of 670 or so subjects and linked those repertoires to cytomegalovirus serostatus. In a later analysis, previously published TCR beta repertoires from hundreds of donors were re-analyzed and high-resolution HLA genotyping was added so that TCR occurrence patterns could be studied.

Findings and caveats that apply to the study as a whole: In an earlier analysis of roughly 560 of the donors, most TCR beta V segments were observed in productive rearrangements about 87% or about 30% of the time, broadly matching IMGT annotations. A further reported finding was that TCR beta sequences accurately predicted the HLA-A and HLA-B alleles for most subjects in the first cohort. In a later analysis, TCR association rates were found to vary across HLA loci, with the most associated TCRs seen for DRB1 alleles and the fewest for HLA-C alleles. A later analysis reported that several top co-occurrence clusters appeared linked to parvovirus B19, influenza, CMV and Epstein-Barr virus. Linkage disequilibrium might explain the correlated functional status among segregating V segments, but an unknown experimental factor could not be ruled out. When HLA alleles, especially DR and DQ, strongly co-occurred, attributing TCR associations to individual alleles was difficult. HLA typing was unavailable for some donors at each locus, so association tests used only the typed subset. Because counts were too low, around 17 rarely observed V segments, including chromosome 9 orphons, were left out of the earlier analysis of a few hundred of the donors. The cohort was sequenced for TCR beta chains only, and without alpha or paired-chain data the features that could be detected were limited. According to a later genetic analysis, donors in an Asian-associated ancestry cluster had fewer N-insertions in productive TCRs than the approximately 670-donor mean. A later genetic analysis associated a missense DCLRE1C variant with V-gene and J-gene trimming of TCR beta chains, and an independent cohort replicated the association. At a false discovery rate of 0.05, a later analysis linked about 17,000 TCR beta sequences to specific HLA alleles. In the study, around 160 TCR beta chains were listed as associated with cytomegalovirus. A group of highly shared sequence variants was considered likely to be a technical artifact of the sequencing pipeline. Sequencing depth was assumed to be roughly uniform across donors in the presence/absence analyses, though that assumption may not hold. In a later analysis, HLA-associated TCR beta chains showed more clonal expansion and lower generation probabilities than non-associated chains that were equally common. In vitro tests confirmed that a few of the cytomegalovirus-associated TCR beta chains recognize cytomegalovirus antigens. Immune exposure information for the cohort was limited to CMV serostatus. The classifier was reported to diagnose cytomegalovirus status with high specificity and sensitivity in both the original cohort and the validation cohort. The authors suggested that the approach could potentially be generalized to other disease states and immunological phenotypes. Most TCR sequences were seen in very few donors, while some public TCRs were found in many individuals. A later analysis found that most CMV-associated TCR beta chains appeared HLA-restricted, with HLA associations seemingly driven largely by CMV exposure. The 87-base-pair reads could not distinguish some IMGT-functional V segments, including TRBV6-2 and TRBV6-3, so those segments were excluded.

Here V drops 5 bases and J drops 8 bases, and the junction holds 12 bases not matched to any gene. Including cysteine and phenylalanine, the CDR3 has 16 amino acids. Only the CDR3 region is kept as DNA, spanning 48 bases read in frame from base 1. The germline V gene (reference sequence) supplies CDR1 SEHNR and CDR2 FQNEAQ. In total, 666 healthy bone marrow donors made up the cohort. At the time of sampling, all cohort members were nominally healthy, though unrecorded immune exposures were likely present. The donor tested CMV seropositive and was one of the 289 seropositive cohort members. A peripheral blood sample was provided by each donor, and peripheral blood mononuclear cells were used for TCR beta sequencing. The Qiagen DNeasy Blood Extraction Kit was used to extract genomic DNA from the blood cell samples. This clone was seen a single time. Its binding antigen is unknown. Nothing much larger sits one base from this clone, and base qualities are not available.

Library preparation was by the immunoSEQ multiplex PCR assay. The multiplex PCR relied on a mix of 60 forward primers for TCR Vbeta segments and 13 reverse primers for TCR Jbeta segments. The CDR3 region of rearranged TCR beta genes was amplified from genomic DNA with a multiplex PCR assay. On the Illumina HiSeq System, the amplified TCR beta libraries were sequenced as 87-base-pair reads. Per the original workflow: A later analysis counted approximately 76 million unique TCR beta chains across the 666 repertoires, and roughly 9.9 million of these chains were shared by at least two donors. Raw reads were error-corrected and collapsed into unique sequences with a nearest-neighbor algorithm that merged closely related sequences to remove PCR and sequencing errors. CDR3 sequences were aligned to IMGT reference sequences to assign V, D and J gene segments. Each retained sequence needed at least a six-nucleotide match to both a V gene segment and a J gene segment. A rearrangement counted as productive if the CDR3 had no stop codons and remained in frame with V and J, and every other rearrangement counted as non-productive. CDR3 was defined according to IMGT convention as the region running from the second conserved V-encoded cysteine to the conserved J-encoded phenylalanine. The earlier analysis of about 610 of the donors excluded sequences that lacked an unambiguous match to a single V gene segment. An earlier analysis of several hundred of the donors called V segments functional above 56.7% productive rearrangements and segregating when the between-donor standard deviation exceeded 5%. A statistical classification framework was built to diagnose cytomegalovirus status from the catalog of TCR beta chain sequences. In a later analysis, V and J genes were assigned by comparing TCR nucleotide sequences against IMGT/GENE-DB human TR gene sequences. The TCRdist pipeline was used in a later analysis to assign CDR3 sequences and most-parsimonious VDJ recombination scenarios. In a later analysis, every TCR beta chain was defined by the combination of its CDR3 amino acid sequence and its V-gene family, and reads without a unique V-gene family were dropped. In a later analysis, approximately 640 highly shared, low-generation-probability nucleotide sequences were removed to address suspected cross-contamination and a sequencing artifact. A later analysis calculated a clonal expansion index for each public chain from normalized within-repertoire ranks of inferred template counts. In a later analysis, generation probabilities were computed with a VDJ recombination model fitted to out-of-frame rearrangements, and the resulting probabilities were checked against IGoR. In a later analysis, hypergeometric tests were used to score TCR-TCR, TCR-HLA and TCR-CMV co-occurrence, with a repertoire-size bias correction applied to TCR pairs. A later analysis estimated false discovery rates by permuting HLA or CMV assignments 20 times. In a later analysis, co-occurring TCRs were grouped using DBSCAN, and TCRdist sequence similarity was added for clustering within HLA-allele-positive subsets. Co-occurrence clustering excluded repertoires with fewer than 30,000 or more than 120,000 public chains, plus five with anomalous nucleotide sharing. TCRdb re-hosts the immuneACCESS table, in-frame sequences only. Its copies lack some clones; in the studies checked, an unresolved V gene accounts for under half of them, and the cause for the rest is not known. V and J calls and clone size are those listed in that table; D and trimming were worked out from the DNA. For this sample there are roughly 150,000 clones; around 75% appear just once. Approximately 10% of the sample is in the top ten clones.

The rearrangement combines TRBV7-9 with TRBJ2-1, and 10 junctional nucleotides match TRBD2. This receptor was identified in a man between 18 and 29 years old in good health and CMV-seropositive. Sequencing was carried out using PBMCs. CDR3 region: CASSTGLAGVMYEQFF. The nucleotide sequence reads TGTGCCAGCAGCACAGGGCTAGCGGGAGTTATGTATGAGCAGTTCTTC.